These 13 T cell receptor beta chains were sequenced from one sample in a study of blood T cell repertoires in COVID-19. Measured with immunoSEQ multiplex PCR; TCRdb has only the in-frame clones, and not every one. The table records about 300,000 clones, about 85% of them present only once. Sequenced: PBMCs or T cells enriched from blood (not recorded which). The origin of the receptors is a woman aged 25-40 years who had recovered from COVID-19.

This clone turned up a few times. The same CDR3 can be traced to other DNA sequences in this sample. The chain uses TRBV18 and TRBJ1-4; 10 bases are a match to TRBD1. Germline V gene lookup returns CDR1 KGHSH and CDR2 LQKENI. The CDR3 has 14 amino acids. Trimming cost V 3 bases and J 5 bases; bases outside gene matches: 0. CDR3 DNA sequence: TGTGCCAGCTCACCGGGACAGGGGAATGAAAAACTGTTTTTT. Its translation: CASSPGQGNEKLFF.

The chain has TRBV5-6 and TRBJ2-5; TRBD2 aligns across 8 bases. The V and J ends lost 0 bases and 1 base, in that order; junction bases with no gene match: 5. This CDR3 is built from 16 residues. The germline V gene has CDR1 SGHDT and CDR2 YYEEEE. The CDR3 DNA reads TGTGCCAGCAGCTTGGGAGCGGGGGCCCGCCAAGAGACCCAGTACTTC. Amino acid sequence: CASSLGAGARQETQYF.

V and J are TRBV15 and TRBJ1-1; D might be TRBD1 (6 bases). V was shortened by 3 bases and J by 7 bases, with 12 bases between the two germline ends. Germline V CDR1 and CDR2: LNHNV, YYDKDF (reference sequence). The CDR3 has 13 residues. The CDR3 DNA is TGTGCCACCAGCAGCGACAGGATTATTGAAGCTTTCTTT. This codes for CATSSDRIIEAFF. Together with reference TRBV15 and TRBJ1-1, the CDR3 gives the full variable domain: DAMVIQNPRYQVTQFGKPVTLSCSQTLNHNVMYWYQQKSSQAPKLLFHYYDKDFNNEADTPDNFQSRRPNTSFCFLDIRSPGLGDTAMYLCATSSDRIIEAFFGQGTRLTVV.

The V gene is TRBV5-1, the J gene TRBJ2-1, with D possibly matching TRBD2 (6 bases). Germline CDR1 SGHRS, CDR2 YFSETQ. The CDR3 contains 14 residues. The ends were cut back, 1 base at V and 7 bases at J, with 12 bases in the middle. The CDR3 protein is CASSLRRGGNEQFF. CDR3 DNA sequence: TGCGCCAGCAGCTTGAGGCGGGGCGGGAATGAGCAGTTCTTC.

This clone has just one count. This chain links TRBV4-1 with TRBJ1-5, with TRBD1 as a possible D gene (5 bases). Trimming stripped 4 bases from V and 3 bases from J, with 13 bases between. This CDR3 spans 15 amino acids. Germline V gives CDR1 MGHRA, CDR2 YSYEKL. CDR3 sequence: CASSRFQGFNQPQHF. The CDR3 DNA follows: TGCGCCAGCAGCCGATTCCAGGGTTTCAATCAGCCCCAGCATTTT.

This clone was observed a handful of times. The chain joins TRBV7-3 to TRBJ2-1; 14 positions match TRBD2. This CDR3 is 16 amino acids long. The germline CDR1 and CDR2 sequences are SGHTA and FQGTGA. V lost 4 bases and J lost 3; bases outside the gene matches: 2. The CDR3 bases are TGTGCCAGCAGCTCGGGACTAGCGGGGGTCTACAATGAGCAGTTCTTC. Its translation: CASSSGLAGVYNEQFF.

V usage is TRBV12-3 or TRBV12-4 and J usage is TRBJ1-1; maybe TRBD1 (5 bases). The CDR3 contains 13 residues. V was clipped by 7 bases and J by 2 bases, with 11 bases between them. CDR3 amino acids: CASTKGPNTEAFF. The CDR3 DNA is TGTGCCAGCACCAAGGGGCCAAACACTGAAGCTTTCTTT.

V and J are TRBV6-2 or TRBV6-3 and TRBJ1-2; D call uncertain. The V end lost 6 bases, the J end lost 4 bases, and 9 bases lay between the germline ends. The germline gives CDR1 MNHEY, CDR2 SVGEGT. This CDR3 is 12 amino acids long. CDR3 in DNA: TGTGCCAGCAGCCCCGTCCTCTATGGCTACACCTTC. It translates to CASSPVLYGYTF.

The gene calls are TRBV6-5 and TRBJ2-6, with a possible D match to TRBD1 (6 bases). This CDR3 has 15 residues. Germline V CDR1 and CDR2: MNHEY, SVGAGI. V lost 7 bases, J lost 1 base, and 11 bases lay in between. CDR3 amino acids: CASTRTGSGANVLTF. The DNA for the CDR3 is TGTGCCAGCACCAGAACAGGGTCTGGGGCCAACGTCCTGACTTTC.

The chain couples TRBV6-2 or TRBV6-3 to TRBJ2-5; D call uncertain. CDR3 length: 15 amino acids. Trimming stripped 3 bases from V and 5 bases from J, with 16 bases between. Germline CDR1 MNHEY, CDR2 SVGEGT. The CDR3 here is CASSYGPGGLETQYF. The CDR3 DNA follows: TGTGCCAGCAGTTATGGTCCAGGTGGTTTGGAGACCCAGTACTTC.

The CDR3 sequence is CASSLSTAYEQYF. The CDR3 DNA sequence: TGTGCCAGCAGTTTATCGACAGCCTACGAGCAGTACTTC. The genes are TRBV27 and TRBJ2-7; weak D call: TRBD1 (5 bases). CDR1 and CDR2 (germline): MNHEY, SMNVEV (reference sequence). The CDR3 consists of 13 residues. V was trimmed by 0 bases and J by 2 bases, leaving 5 bases between them.

The chain uses TRBV5-1 and TRBJ2-2; 7 nucleotides match TRBD1. Germline V gene data show CDR1 as SGHRS and CDR2 as YFSETQ. Unmatched junction bases numbered 9, after V lost 5 bases and J lost 5 bases. The CDR3 covers 15 residues. In DNA form, the CDR3 reads TGCGCCAGCAGAACCGACAGGGTCGGGACCGGGGAGCTGTTTTTT. It specifies CASRTDRVGTGELFF.

The chain uses TRBV2 and TRBJ1-4, with D uncertain. V was pared by 7 bases and J by 8 bases, with 14 bases between. Germline CDR1 and CDR2: SNHLY and FYNNEI. The CDR3 totals 13 residues. In DNA form, the CDR3 reads TGTGCCAGCAAAGCGGAGAGGTTGGAAAAACTGTTTTTT. Translation: CASKAERLEKLFF.